This T cell receptor beta chain comes out of a study of response to subunit inactivated influenza vaccine. Trimming took 2 bases from V and 5 from J; bases not matched to a gene: 2. CDR3 length equals 15 residues. CDR1 is MNHEY, CDR2 SVGAGI, per germline. Notes on the study in general: The authors suggested that few new T cells are recruited per seasonal influenza vaccination.

This clonotype has a handful of counts. The antigen is unknown. TCRdb reanalysed the RT-PCR reads using MiXCR and keeps one entry per CDR3 protein. The sample yields about 570,000 distinct CDR3 sequences, 10% to 12% seen once. Another study also made use of these data, one on T cells expressing NK-cell markers. This second study notes: 5'RACE template switching with UMIs generated TCR beta cDNA. Investigators obtained TCR beta repertoires from sorted CD3+CD56+NKG2C+, CD3+CD56+NKG2C- and CD3+CD56-NKG2C+ T cells. Several experiments added an anti-gamma-delta TCR antibody to sort only alpha-beta TCR T cells. Among CD8+ T cells from more than five donors, dominant NKG2C+ clonotypes accounted for roughly 1.0-7.0%.

Sample: PBMCs from blood, taken on the day of vaccination. The sequence was collected from a man between 45 and 60 years old who received an inactivated influenza vaccine. J is TRBJ1-4 and V is TRBV6-5, with TRBD1 matching over 10 bases. CDR3 loop: CASSYPGQGNEKLFF. The DNA of the CDR3 is TGTGCCAGCAGTTACCCGGGACAGGGGAATGAAAAACTGTTTTTT.